The next 12 T cell receptor beta chains were all read from a single sample in a study of blood T cell repertoires in COVID-19 (dated by TCRdb to 2018 to 2021). Library preparation employed the immunoSEQ multiplex PCR assay. Not all clones reach the TCRdb copy of this immuneACCESS table, which keeps in-frame sequences only. Checked studies attribute under half of the gap to unresolved V genes and leave the rest unexplained. This sample is represented by roughly 130,000 clones; roughly 80% of them were singletons. The ten most abundant clones make up roughly 3% of the sample. The material sequenced was peripheral blood. The receptors come from a woman aged 80 or over with acute or convalescent COVID-19.

J is TRBJ2-7 and V is TRBV19, with 11 bases that match TRBD2. Germline-derived CDR1 and CDR2 are LNHDA and SQIVND (reference sequence). The CDR3 extends over 16 amino acids. V trimming: 5 bases; J trimming: 3 bases; junction bases outside the gene matches: 9. The CDR3 here is CASSRSGTSGGYEQYF. CDR3 nucleotide sequence: TGTGCCAGTAGTCGCTCCGGGACTAGCGGCGGCTACGAGCAGTACTTC.

V gene TRBV27 combines with J gene TRBJ2-1, with a possible D match to TRBD1 (6 bases). Trimming cost V 6 bases and J 9 bases, with 15 bases left between them. This CDR3 has 13 residues. Germline CDR1 reads MNHEY; CDR2 reads SMNVEV (reference sequence). The CDR3 sequence is CASRAMGAGEQFF. The CDR3, as DNA: TGTGCCAGCAGGGCGATGGGGGCGGGTGAGCAGTTCTTC.

The V and J genes are TRBV7-3 and TRBJ2-5; TRBD1 agrees at 7 bases. This CDR3 has 17 amino acids. CDR1 SGHTA and CDR2 FQGTGA come from the germline V gene. Trimming removed 2 bases from V and 4 bases from J; junction bases left unmatched: 13. In DNA form, the CDR3 reads TGTGCCAGCAGCTTATTTGGCGCAGGGGGAGTGAGAGAGACCCAGTACTTC. Protein: CASSLFGAGGVRETQYF.

The chain uses TRBV19 and TRBJ1-5; 9 nucleotides match TRBD1. This CDR3 has 13 residues. Germline V gives CDR1 LNHDA, CDR2 SQIVND (reference sequence). With 7 bases clipped from V and 6 bases from J, the junction kept 4 bases outside the gene matches. CDR3 loop: CASTGTGIQPQHF. The CDR3, as DNA: TGTGCCAGTACCGGGACAGGGATTCAGCCCCAGCATTTT.

The chain uses TRBV28 and TRBJ2-7, with 8 bases identical to TRBD1. Germline CDR1 MDHEN, CDR2 SYDVKM. Losses at the gene ends were 8 bases for V and 0 bases for J; bases not matched to a gene: 6. The CDR3 extends over 14 amino acids. CDR3 protein: CASLQDRASYEQYF. CDR3 coding DNA: TGTGCCAGCCTGCAGGACAGGGCCTCCTACGAGCAGTACTTC.

V gene TRBV5-1 combines with J gene TRBJ1-2; a possible D gene is TRBD1 (5 bases). CDR3 length: 15 residues. The V gene lost 0 bases and the J gene lost 2 bases, with 11 bases spanning the gap. The germline V gene has CDR1 SGHRS and CDR2 YFSETQ. The CDR3 spells CASSLAQGNNYGYTF. As DNA, the CDR3 is TGCGCCAGCAGCTTGGCTCAGGGAAACAACTATGGCTACACCTTC.

This clone was counted only a few times. This chain joins TRBV11-3 and TRBJ2-1, with D uncertain. With 1 base removed from V and 5 bases from J, the gap between germline ends came to 6 bases. The CDR3 covers 13 residues. Germline V gene data show CDR1 as SGHNT and CDR2 as YENEEA. The CDR3 sequence: CASSLGQNNEQFF. The DNA for the CDR3 is TGTGCCAGCAGCTTAGGACAAAACAATGAGCAGTTCTTC.

The count of this clone is one. CDR3 nucleotide sequence: TGCGCCAGCAGCCAGGGACAGCTGCAAAACTATGGCTACACCTTC. As protein: CASSQGQLQNYGYTF. The chain combines TRBV5-1 with TRBJ1-2; TRBD1 matches at 7 bases. This CDR3 spans 15 amino acids. Germline loops: CDR1 SGHRS, CDR2 YFSETQ. V shed 4 bases, J shed 2 bases, and the junction held 8 bases outside the gene matches.

Only a few counts were recorded for this clone. The CDR3: CASSIVSRGGNQPQHF. The CDR3 nucleotides are TGTGCCAGTAGTATAGTTAGCAGGGGAGGCAATCAGCCCCAGCATTTT. The chain combines TRBV19 with TRBJ1-5, with D possibly TRBD1 on 6 matching bases. From germline, CDR1 is LNHDA and CDR2 SQIVND (reference sequence). V lost 1 base and J 2 bases, leaving 12 bases between the germline ends. This CDR3 region has 16 residues. Filled out from reference TRBV19 and TRBJ1-5, the complete variable domain reads DGGITQSPKYLFRKEGQNVTLSCEQNLNHDAMYWYRQDPGQGLRLIYYSQIVNDFQKGDIAEGYSVSREKKESFPLTVTSAQKNPTAFYLCASSIVSRGGNQPQHFGDGTRLSIL.

The V and J genes are TRBV29-1 and TRBJ2-5; tentatively, D is TRBD2 (6 bases). The CDR3 is made up of 15 amino acids. V was shortened by 2 bases and J by 5 bases, with 18 bases between the two germline ends. Germline CDR1 SQVTM, CDR2 ANQGSEA. The CDR3 DNA reads as TGCAGCGTTGAACGTCTTGTCGGGGGTGGGGAGACCCAGTACTTC. It specifies CSVERLVGGGETQYF.

The J gene is TRBJ1-3, the V gene TRBV14, with D possibly matching TRBD1 (6 bases). This CDR3 comprises 18 residues. CDR1 is SGHDN and CDR2 is FVKESK in the germline V gene. V dropped 5 bases and J dropped 3 bases, with 23 bases sitting between them. CDR3 bases: TGTGCCAGCAGCAGCGGGAGAGTTTGGGGGGCCGGTGGAAACACCATATATTTT. It yields the protein CASSSGRVWGAGGNTIYF.

This rearrangement joins TRBV19 to TRBJ2-5; D not resolved. CDR3 size: 14 residues. The V and J ends lost 4 bases and 5 bases respectively, with 14 bases between them. The germline gives CDR1 LNHDA, CDR2 SQIVND (reference sequence). The CDR3 is CASSNRDTPETQYF. CDR3 coding DNA: TGTGCCAGTAGTAACCGAGACACCCCGGAGACCCAGTACTTC.